By share of the sample, the clone carrying this T cell receptor (beta chain) is medium-sized. Its antigen remains unidentified. The data belong to a study of prognosis after radiotherapy for stage I lung cancer. Study details: Radiotherapy was SBRT in 3 to 5 fractions with a biologically effective dose of at least 100 Gy.

Study conclusions and caveats: Unique TCR clone counts fell after stereotactic body radiation therapy, median roughly 9,900 versus 7,200.

Each of two time points yielded six milliliters of peripheral venous blood. CDR1 is MNHEY and CDR2 is SVGAGI in the germline V gene. The ends lost 2 bases at V and 5 bases at J; junction bases unmatched: 4. CDR3 size: 14 residues. Multiplex PCR, run in two rounds, amplified TCR beta CDR3 from genomic DNA. First-round PCR, the initial amplification, used primers specific to each TRBV and TRBJ gene. TCRdb recomputed calls from the multiplex PCR reads with MiXCR, one row per CDR3 protein. Among about 14,000 distinct CDR3 sequences listed, roughly 31% were seen once. The source of this sequence is a donor older than 45 with non-small cell lung cancer. The sample in question was PBMCs, obtained before or after stereotactic body radiation therapy (not recorded which). This rearrangement joins TRBV6-5 to TRBJ2-7; 9 bases are shared with TRBD1. CDR3: CASSYVGTGNEQYF. CDR3 DNA: TGTGCCAGCAGTTACGTCGGGACAGGGAACGAGCAGTACTTC.